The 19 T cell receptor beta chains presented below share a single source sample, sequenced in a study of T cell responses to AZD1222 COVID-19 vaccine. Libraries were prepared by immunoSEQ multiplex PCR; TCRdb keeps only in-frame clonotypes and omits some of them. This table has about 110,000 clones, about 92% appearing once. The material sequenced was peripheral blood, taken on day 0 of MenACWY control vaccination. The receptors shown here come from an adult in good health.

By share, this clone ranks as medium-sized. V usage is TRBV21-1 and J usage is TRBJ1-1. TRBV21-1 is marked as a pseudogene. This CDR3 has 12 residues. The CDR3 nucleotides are TGTGCCAGCAGCAAGGGTAACACTGAAGCTTTCTTT. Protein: CASSKGNTEAFF.

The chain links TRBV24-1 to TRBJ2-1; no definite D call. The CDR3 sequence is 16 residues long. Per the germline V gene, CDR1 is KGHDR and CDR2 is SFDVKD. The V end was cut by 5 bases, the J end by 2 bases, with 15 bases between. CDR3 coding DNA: TGTGCCACCAGTGGGGTCCAGGACCCAACCTACAATGAGCAGTTCTTC. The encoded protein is CATSGVQDPTYNEQFF.

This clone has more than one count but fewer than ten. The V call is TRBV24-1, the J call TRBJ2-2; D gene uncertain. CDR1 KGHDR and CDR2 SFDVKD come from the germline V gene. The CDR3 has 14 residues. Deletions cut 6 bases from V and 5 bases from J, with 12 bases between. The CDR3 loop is CATSPDATTGELFF. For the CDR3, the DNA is TGTGCCACCAGTCCCGACGCTACGACCGGGGAGCTGTTTTTT.

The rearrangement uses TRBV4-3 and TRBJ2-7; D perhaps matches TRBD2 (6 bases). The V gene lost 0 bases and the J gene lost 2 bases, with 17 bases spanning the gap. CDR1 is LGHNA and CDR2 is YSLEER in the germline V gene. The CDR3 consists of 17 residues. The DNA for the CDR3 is TGCGCCAGCAGCCAAGATGGAGGGACCCCAGTGCCCTACGAGCAGTACTTC. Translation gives CASSQDGGTPVPYEQYF.

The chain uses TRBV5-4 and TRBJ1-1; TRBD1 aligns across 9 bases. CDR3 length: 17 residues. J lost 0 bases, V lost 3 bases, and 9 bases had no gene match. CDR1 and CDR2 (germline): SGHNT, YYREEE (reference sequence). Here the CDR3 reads CASSYGTGSNLNTEAFF. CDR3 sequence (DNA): TGTGCCAGCAGCTACGGGACAGGGAGTAACCTGAACACTGAAGCTTTCTTT.

DNA of the CDR3: TGTGCCAGCAGCTTTCGGGGGGAAAACATTCAGTACTTC. It is translated as CASSFRGENIQYF. V usage is TRBV7-9 and J usage is TRBJ2-4; 7 nucleotides align to TRBD2. Germline CDR1 and CDR2: SEHNR and FQNEAQ (reference sequence). The CDR3 is 13 amino acids. The V and J ends lost 3 bases and 5 bases, in that order; junction bases with no gene match: 1. Full variable domain (outside the CDR3, taken from reference TRBV7-9 and TRBJ2-4): DTGVSQNPRHKITKRGQNVTFRCDPISEHNRLYWYRQTLGQGPEFLTYFQNEAQLEKSRLLSDRFSAERPKGSFSTLEIQRTEQGDSAMYLCASSFRGENIQYFGAGTRLSVL.

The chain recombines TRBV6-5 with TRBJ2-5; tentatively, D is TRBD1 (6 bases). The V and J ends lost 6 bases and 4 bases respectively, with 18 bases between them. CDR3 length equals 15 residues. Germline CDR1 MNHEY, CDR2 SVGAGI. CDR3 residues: CASRLGTSWTETQYF. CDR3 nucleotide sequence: TGTGCCAGCAGACTCGGGACATCCTGGACAGAGACCCAGTACTTC.

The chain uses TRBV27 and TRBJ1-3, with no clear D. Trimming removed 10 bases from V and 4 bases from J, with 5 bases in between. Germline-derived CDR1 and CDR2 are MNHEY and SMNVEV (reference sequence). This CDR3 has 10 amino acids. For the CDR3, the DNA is TGTGCCATCTTAGGAAACACCATATATTTT. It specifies CAILGNTIYF.

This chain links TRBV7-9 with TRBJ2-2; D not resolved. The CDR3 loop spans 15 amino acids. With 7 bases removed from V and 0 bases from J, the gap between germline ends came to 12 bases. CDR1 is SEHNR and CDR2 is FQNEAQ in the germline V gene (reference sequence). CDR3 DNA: TGTGCCAGCACCCCCCTGGGGACGAACACCGGGGAGCTGTTTTTT. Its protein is CASTPLGTNTGELFF.

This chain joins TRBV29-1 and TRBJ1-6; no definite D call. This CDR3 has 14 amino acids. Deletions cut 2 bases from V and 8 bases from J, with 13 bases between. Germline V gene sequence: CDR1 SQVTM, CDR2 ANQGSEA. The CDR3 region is CSVELRTPDSPLHF. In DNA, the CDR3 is TGCAGCGTTGAACTCAGGACTCCGGATTCACCCCTCCACTTT.

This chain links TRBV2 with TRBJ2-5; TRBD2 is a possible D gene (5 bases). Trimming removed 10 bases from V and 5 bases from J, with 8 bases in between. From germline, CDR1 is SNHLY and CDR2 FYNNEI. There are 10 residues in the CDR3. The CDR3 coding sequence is TGTGCCACCGGCGGGGAGACCCAGTACTTC. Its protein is CATGGETQYF. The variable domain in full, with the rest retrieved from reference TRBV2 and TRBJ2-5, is EPEVTQTPSHQVTQMGQEVILRCVPISNHLYFYWYRQILGQKVEFLVSFYNNEISEKSEIFDDQFSVERPDGSNFTLKIRSTKLEDSAMYFCATGGETQYFGPGTRLLVL.

This CDR3 is CASLKDISPEAFF. CDR3 DNA sequence: TGTGCCAGCCTAAAGGATATTTCCCCTGAAGCTTTCTTT. The chain employs TRBV6-5 and TRBJ1-1, with D unresolved. This CDR3 has 13 residues. V shed 8 bases and J shed 6 bases, with 16 bases lying between them. In germline, CDR1 is MNHEY, CDR2 SVGAGI.

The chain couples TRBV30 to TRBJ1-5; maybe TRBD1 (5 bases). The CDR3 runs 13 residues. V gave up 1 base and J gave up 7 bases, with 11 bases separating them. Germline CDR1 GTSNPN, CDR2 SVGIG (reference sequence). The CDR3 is CAWSGGEGQPQHF. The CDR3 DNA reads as TGTGCCTGGAGTGGGGGGGAAGGACAGCCCCAGCATTTT.

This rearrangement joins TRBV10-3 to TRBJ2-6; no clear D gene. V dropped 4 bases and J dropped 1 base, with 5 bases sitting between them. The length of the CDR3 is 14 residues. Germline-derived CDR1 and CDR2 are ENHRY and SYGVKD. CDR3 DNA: TGTGCCATCAGTGGGGCGTCTGGGGCCAACGTCCTGACTTTC. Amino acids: CAISGASGANVLTF.

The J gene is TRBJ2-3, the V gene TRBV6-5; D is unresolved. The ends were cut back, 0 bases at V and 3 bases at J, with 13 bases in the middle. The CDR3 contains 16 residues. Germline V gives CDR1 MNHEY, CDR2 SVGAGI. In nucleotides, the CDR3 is TGTGCCAGCAGTTACTCTCTCGGACCGACGACAGATACGCAGTATTTT. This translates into CASSYSLGPTTDTQYF.

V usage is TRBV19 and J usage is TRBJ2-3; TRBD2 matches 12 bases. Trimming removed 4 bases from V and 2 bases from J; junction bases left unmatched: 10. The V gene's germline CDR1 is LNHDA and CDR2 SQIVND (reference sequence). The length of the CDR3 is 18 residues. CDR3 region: CASSTAGLAGWFTDTQYF. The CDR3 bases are TGTGCCAGTAGTACCGCCGGACTAGCGGGGTGGTTCACAGATACGCAGTATTTT.

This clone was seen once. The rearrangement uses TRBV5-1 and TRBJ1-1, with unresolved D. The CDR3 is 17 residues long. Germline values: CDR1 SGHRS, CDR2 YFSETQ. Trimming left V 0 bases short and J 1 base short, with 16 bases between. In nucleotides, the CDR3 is TGCGCCAGCAGCTTGGGCGCACACCGAGCACAGAACACTGAAGCTTTCTTT. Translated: CASSLGAHRAQNTEAFF.

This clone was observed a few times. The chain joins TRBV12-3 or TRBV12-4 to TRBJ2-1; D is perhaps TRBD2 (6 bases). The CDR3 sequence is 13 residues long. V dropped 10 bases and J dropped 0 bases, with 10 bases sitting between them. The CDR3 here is CATGVGSYNEQFF. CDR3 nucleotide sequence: TGTGCCACGGGAGTTGGCTCCTACAATGAGCAGTTCTTC.

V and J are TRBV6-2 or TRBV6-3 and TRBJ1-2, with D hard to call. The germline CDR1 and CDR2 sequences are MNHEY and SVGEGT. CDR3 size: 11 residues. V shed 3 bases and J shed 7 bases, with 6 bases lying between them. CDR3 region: CASSYPTGYTF. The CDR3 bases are TGTGCCAGCAGTTATCCCACTGGCTACACCTTC.